This T cell receptor beta chain was retrieved from a study of blood T cell repertoires in COVID-19. This clone was counted a few times. From germline, CDR1 is SGHVS and CDR2 FQNEAQ. The CDR3 loop spans 14 amino acids. Deletions cut 5 bases from V and 6 bases from J, with 13 bases between. Clones were sequenced by immunoSEQ multiplex PCR, and TCRdb holds only the in-frame ones, with some missing. The data contain about 160,000 clones, just over 90% of them singletons. This receptor was identified in a man aged 18 to 35 with acute or convalescent COVID-19. What was sequenced was peripheral blood. The chain combines TRBV7-8 with TRBJ1-4; no clear D. CDR3 DNA sequence: TGTGCCAGCAGCCTGGAGGAAGAAGATGAAAAACTGTTTTTT. The encoded protein is CASSLEEEDEKLFF.